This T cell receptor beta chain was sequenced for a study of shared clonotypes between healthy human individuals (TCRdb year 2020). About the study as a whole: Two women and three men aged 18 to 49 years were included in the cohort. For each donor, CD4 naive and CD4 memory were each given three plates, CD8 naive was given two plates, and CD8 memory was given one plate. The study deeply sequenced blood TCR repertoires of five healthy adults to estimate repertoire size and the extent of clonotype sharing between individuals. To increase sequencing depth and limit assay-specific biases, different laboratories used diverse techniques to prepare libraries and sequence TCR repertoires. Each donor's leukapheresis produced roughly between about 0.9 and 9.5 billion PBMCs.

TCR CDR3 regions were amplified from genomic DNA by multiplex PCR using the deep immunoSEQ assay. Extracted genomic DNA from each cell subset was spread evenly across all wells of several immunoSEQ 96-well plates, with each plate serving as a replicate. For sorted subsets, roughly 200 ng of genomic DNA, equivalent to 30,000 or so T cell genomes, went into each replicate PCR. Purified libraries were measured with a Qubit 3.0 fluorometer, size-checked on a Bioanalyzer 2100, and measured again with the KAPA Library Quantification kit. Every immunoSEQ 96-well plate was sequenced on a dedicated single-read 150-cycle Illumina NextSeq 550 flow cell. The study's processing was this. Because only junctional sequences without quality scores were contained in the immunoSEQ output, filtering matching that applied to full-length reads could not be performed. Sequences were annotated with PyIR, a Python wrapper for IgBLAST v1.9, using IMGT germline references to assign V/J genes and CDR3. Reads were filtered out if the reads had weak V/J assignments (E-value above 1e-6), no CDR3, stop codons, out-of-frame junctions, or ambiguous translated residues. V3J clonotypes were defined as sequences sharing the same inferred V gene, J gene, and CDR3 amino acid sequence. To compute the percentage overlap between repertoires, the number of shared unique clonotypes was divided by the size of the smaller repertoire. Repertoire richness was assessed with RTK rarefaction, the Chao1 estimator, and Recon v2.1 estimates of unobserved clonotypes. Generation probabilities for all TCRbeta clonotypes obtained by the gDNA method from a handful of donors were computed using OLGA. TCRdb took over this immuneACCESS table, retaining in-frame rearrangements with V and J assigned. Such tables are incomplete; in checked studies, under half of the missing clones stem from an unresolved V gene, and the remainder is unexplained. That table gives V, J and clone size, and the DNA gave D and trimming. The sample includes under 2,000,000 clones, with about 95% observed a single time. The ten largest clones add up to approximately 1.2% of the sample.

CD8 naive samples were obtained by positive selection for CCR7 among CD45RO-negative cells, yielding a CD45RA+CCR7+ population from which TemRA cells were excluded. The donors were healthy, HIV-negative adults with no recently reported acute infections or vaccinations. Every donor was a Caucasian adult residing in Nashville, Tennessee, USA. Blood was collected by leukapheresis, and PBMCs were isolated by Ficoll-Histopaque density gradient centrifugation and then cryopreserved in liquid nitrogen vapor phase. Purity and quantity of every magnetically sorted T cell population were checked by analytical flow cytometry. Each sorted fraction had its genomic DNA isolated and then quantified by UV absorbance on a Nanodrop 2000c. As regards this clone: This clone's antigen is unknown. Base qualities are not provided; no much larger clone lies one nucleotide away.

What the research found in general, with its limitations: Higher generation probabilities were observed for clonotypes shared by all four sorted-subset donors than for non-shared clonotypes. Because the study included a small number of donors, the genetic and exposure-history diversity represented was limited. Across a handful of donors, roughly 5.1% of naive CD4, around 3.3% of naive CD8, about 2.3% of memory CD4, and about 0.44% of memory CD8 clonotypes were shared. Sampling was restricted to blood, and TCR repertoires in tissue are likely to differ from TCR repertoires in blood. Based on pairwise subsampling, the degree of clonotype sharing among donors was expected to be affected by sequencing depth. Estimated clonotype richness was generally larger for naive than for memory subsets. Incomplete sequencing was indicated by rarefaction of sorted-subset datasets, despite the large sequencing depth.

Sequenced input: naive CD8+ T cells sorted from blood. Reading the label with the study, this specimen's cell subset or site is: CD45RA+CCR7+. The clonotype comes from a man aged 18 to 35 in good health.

The base sequence is TGTGCCACCAGCAGAGATGAGGGTTTTGGGCAGCCCCAGCATTTT. Translated, this gives CATSRDEGFGQPQHF. This chain is built from TRBV15 and TRBJ1-5, with the D gene call left open. Spanning cysteine to phenylalanine, the CDR3 consists of 15 amino acids. CDR3 DNA only is kept here, 45 bases in frame from base 1. According to the germline V gene (reference sequence), CDR1 reads LNHNV and CDR2 reads YYDKDF. Deletion took 0 bases off V and 7 bases off J, with a span of 13 bases between the germline ends.